This T cell receptor (beta chain) comes out of a study of cytomegalovirus exposure and HLA in healthy donors. The ends were cut back, 0 bases at V and 7 bases at J, with 20 bases in the middle. CDR3 length: 17 amino acids. The germline V gene encodes CDR1 SGDLS and CDR2 YYNGEE. Each donor was healthy, and each was a bone marrow donor. Notes on the study in general: More clonal expansion characterized HLA-associated TCR beta chains than equally common others in a later analysis. Cytomegalovirus association was listed for 164 TCR beta chains.

With 60 Vbeta and 13 Jbeta primers, the PCR was carried out. Repertoires were generated with immunoSEQ multiplex PCR, while TCRdb's copy carries only in-frame clones and drops some. The table has about 190,000 clones, about 80% seen once. Comments on this clone: Its specificity is not known.

This TCR came from a woman aged 50 to 60 in good health and CMV-seropositive. The sample taken for sequencing was PBMCs. The V and J genes are TRBV9 and TRBJ2-1; maybe TRBD2 (7 bases). The CDR3: CASSVVPGGAGLNEQFF. CDR3 in DNA: TGTGCCAGCAGCGTAGTTCCGGGGGGCGCGGGTTTGAATGAGCAGTTCTTC. Using reference TRBV9 and TRBJ2-1 for the parts outside the CDR3, the full variable domain is DSGVTQTPKHLITATGQRVTLRCSPRSGDLSVYWYQQSLDQGLQFLIQYYNGEERAKGNILERFSAQQFPDLHSELNLSSLELGDSALYFCASSVVPGGAGLNEQFFGPGTRLTVL.